Listed here is a single T cell receptor (beta chain). The antigen remains unidentified. The CDR3 runs 13 residues. V gave up 8 bases and J gave up 5 bases; unmatched junction bases: 5. Per germline, CDR1 KGHSH and CDR2 LQKENI. The sample originates from a study of shared clonotypes between healthy human individuals. Clones were read by immunoSEQ multiplex PCR, and TCRdb kept only the in-frame ones, dropping some. The profile shows around 2.3 million clones, 95% of them singletons. General observations from the study: Naive subsets generally exceeded memory subsets in estimated richness. The low donor count limited represented genetic and exposure-history diversity. Clonotypes that were shared across four donors made up roughly 5% of naive CD4 clonotypes.

Sequenced input: naive CD4+ T cells sorted from blood. Regarding subset: CD45RA+ positively selected. The clonotype comes from a man aged 18 to 29 in good health. The V and J genes are TRBV18 and TRBJ1-4; 7 bases line up with TRBD1. The CDR3 reads CASQTGQNEKLFF. CDR3 bases: TGTGCCAGCCAAACGGGACAGAATGAAAAACTGTTTTTT. The variable domain in full, with the rest retrieved from reference TRBV18 and TRBJ1-4, is NAGVMQNPRHLVRRRGQEARLRCSPMKGHSHVYWYRQLPEEGLKFMVYLQKENIIDESGMPKERFSAEFPKEGPSILRIQQVVRGDSAAYFCASQTGQNEKLFFGSGTQLSVL.